This is a list of T cell receptor beta chains from one sample in a study of PD-1 blockade in classical Hodgkin lymphoma. Repertoires were generated with immunoSEQ multiplex PCR, while TCRdb's copy carries only in-frame clones and drops some. The data contain some 17,000 clones, about 61% of them seen just once; the ten biggest clones take up 7.8%. The sequencing here drew on peripheral blood mononuclear cells (PBMCs), taken before the fourth cycle of nivolumab. The receptors here all came from a human donor with classical Hodgkin lymphoma. CDR3s include the opening cysteine and the closing phenylalanine or tryptophan. The order of the fields is V gene, J gene, clone size, D gene, CDR3 length, CDR3 protein, CDR3 DNA. A D gene is named only where the DNA matches it firmly. Size is omitted from some rows. Given values are once, few, many or a class for expanded clones.

TRBV25-1	TRBJ2-1	-	TRBD1	16	CASSERAGGSYNEQFF	TGTGCCAGCAGTGAACGAGCAGGGGGCTCCTACAATGAGCAGTTCTTC
TRBV7-2	TRBJ2-7	few	-	11	CASSPGYEQYF	TGTGCCAGCAGCCCCGGGTACGAGCAGTACTTC
TRBV5-1	TRBJ1-1	-	TRBD1	14	CASSPGQGVTEAFF	TGCGCCAGCAGCCCCGGACAGGGGGTTACTGAAGCTTTCTTT
TRBV6-5	TRBJ1-5	-	TRBD1	15	CASSYDREGMGPQHF	TGTGCCAGCAGTTACGACAGGGAAGGGATGGGGCCCCAGCATTTT
TRBV6-5	TRBJ1-1	-	-	16	CASSSPRRKASGEAFF	TGTGCCAGCAGTTCACCCCGGCGGAAGGCCAGCGGGGAAGCTTTCTTT
TRBV9	TRBJ2-1	-	TRBD2	17	CASSVVGLAGVYNEQFF	TGTGCCAGCAGCGTCGTTGGACTAGCGGGAGTCTACAATGAGCAGTTCTTC
TRBV30	TRBJ2-2	-	TRBD2	16	CAWRRSGRVNTGELFF	TGTGCCTGGAGAAGGAGCGGGAGGGTGAACACCGGGGAGCTGTTTTTT
TRBV7-9	TRBJ2-1	-	TRBD2	16	CASSPATSGAYNEQFF	TGTGCCAGCAGTCCTGCGACTAGCGGGGCTTACAATGAGCAGTTCTTC
TRBV19	TRBJ2-1	-	TRBD2	14	CASSPKAGKDEQFF	TGTGCCAGTAGCCCAAAAGCGGGAAAGGATGAGCAGTTCTTC
TRBV5-5	TRBJ2-7	-	-	14	CASRMLWGRNEQYF	TGTGCCAGCAGAATGTTGTGGGGTAGGAACGAGCAGTACTTC
TRBV7-6	TRBJ1-1	-	TRBD1	15	CASSSDRVGNTEAFF	TGTGCCAGCAGCTCGGACAGGGTGGGGAACACTGAAGCTTTCTTT
TRBV19	TRBJ2-1	-	TRBD2	15	CASTPSGSSYNEQFF	TGTGCCAGTACCCCTAGCGGGAGTTCCTACAATGAGCAGTTCTTC
TRBV5-1	TRBJ2-3	-	-	15	CASSLRRPSTDTQYF	TGCGCCAGCAGCTTGAGGAGGCCGAGCACAGATACGCAGTATTTT
TRBV5-4	TRBJ2-5	-	TRBD2	15	CASSHRLAEQETQYF	TGTGCCAGCAGCCACCGACTAGCGGAACAAGAGACCCAGTACTTC
TRBV2	TRBJ2-2	-	TRBD2	13	CASSDRGAGELFF	TGTGCCAGCAGTGATCGGGGGGCCGGGGAGCTGTTTTTT
TRBV4-1	TRBJ1-5	-	-	14	CASSQDSTGQPQHF	TGCGCCAGCAGCCAAGATTCTACAGGACAGCCCCAGCATTTT
TRBV5-6	TRBJ2-1	-	TRBD2	17	CASSFATSGKEVDEQFF	TGTGCCAGCAGCTTTGCCACTAGCGGGAAGGAGGTCGATGAGCAGTTCTTC
TRBV30	TRBJ1-1	-	-	16	CAWKRGAAFMNTEAFF	TGTGCCTGGAAACGAGGGGCAGCTTTTATGAACACTGAAGCTTTCTTT
TRBV7-8	TRBJ1-6	once	-	11	CASSSQGRLHF	TGTGCCAGCAGCTCTCAGGGACGCCTCCACTTT
TRBV6-1	TRBJ2-2	-	-	11	CASRTWGELFF	TGTGCCAGCCGGACATGGGGGGAGCTGTTTTTT
TRBV19	TRBJ2-3	-	-	13	CASSSGYTDTQYF	TGTGCCAGTAGTAGCGGATACACAGATACGCAGTATTTT
TRBV28	TRBJ1-5	medium-sized	-	17	CASSLFGQLYSNQPQHF	TGTGCCAGCAGTTTATTCGGACAGCTCTATAGCAATCAGCCCCAGCATTTT
TRBV19	TRBJ2-7	few	-	13	CASRDRTSYEQYF	TGTGCCAGTAGGGACAGAACCTCCTACGAGCAGTACTTC
TRBV18	TRBJ1-3	-	TRBD1	17	CASSPSRGSFSGNTIYF	TGTGCCAGCTCACCAAGCAGGGGGAGTTTCTCTGGAAACACCATATATTTT
TRBV9	TRBJ2-1	-	TRBD2	14	CASSVAGGVNEQFF	TGTGCCAGCAGCGTGGCGGGAGGGGTCAATGAGCAGTTCTTC
TRBV9	TRBJ2-1	-	-	13	CASSVGRDNEQFF	TGTGCCAGCAGCGTCGGAAGAGACAATGAGCAGTTCTTC
TRBV19	TRBJ2-2	-	-	15	CASSMGTLNTGELFF	TGTGCCAGTAGTATGGGGACACTAAACACCGGGGAGCTGTTTTTT
TRBV7-2	TRBJ2-1	-	-	14	CASSLGGRREEQFF	TGTGCCAGCAGCTTAGGGGGACGGCGCGAGGAGCAGTTCTTC
TRBV18	TRBJ1-5	-	TRBD1	14	CASSDGQGNQPQHF	TGTGCCAGCTCAGATGGACAGGGCAATCAGCCCCAGCATTTT
TRBV15	TRBJ2-3	few	-	14	CATSRAGRRDTQYF	TGTGCCACCAGCAGGGCCGGGAGAAGGGATACGCAGTATTTT
TRBV7-8	TRBJ2-2	once	TRBD2	18	CASSLLAGGPGGAGELFF	TGTGCCAGCAGCTTACTAGCGGGAGGGCCGGGTGGAGCCGGGGAGCTGTTTTTT
TRBV6-6	TRBJ2-7	large	TRBD2	15	CASSQLAGGQYEQYF	TGTGCCAGCAGTCAACTAGCGGGAGGGCAATACGAGCAGTACTTC
TRBV6-1	TRBJ2-2	-	-	11	CASSNTGELFF	TGTGCCAGCAGTAACACCGGGGAGCTGTTTTTT
TRBV29-1	TRBJ2-1	few	-	11	CSVGGYNEQFF	TGCAGCGTTGGTGGTTACAATGAGCAGTTCTTC
TRBV5-1	TRBJ2-7	-	-	13	CASSLWRADEQYF	TGCGCCAGCAGCTTGTGGAGGGCCGACGAGCAGTACTTC
TRBV7-8	TRBJ2-3	-	-	12	CASGTWPDTQYF	TGTGCCAGCGGGACCTGGCCAGATACGCAGTATTTT
TRBV5-6	TRBJ2-5	-	TRBD2	15	CASSSAGGPSKTQYF	TGTGCCAGCAGTTCGGCGGGAGGGCCATCTAAGACCCAGTACTTC
TRBV19	TRBJ1-1	-	-	15	CASSIAVQVDTEAFF	TGTGCCAGTAGTATAGCTGTACAGGTCGACACTGAAGCTTTCTTT
TRBV7-6	TRBJ2-7	-	TRBD1	14	CASSSSQGGYEQYF	TGTGCCAGCAGCTCTTCACAGGGGGGTTACGAGCAGTACTTC
TRBV4-2	TRBJ2-3	-	TRBD2	16	CASSSTTSGRPDTQYF	TGTGCCAGCAGCTCAACGACTAGCGGGAGGCCAGATACGCAGTATTTT
TRBV11-2	TRBJ2-7	-	TRBD1	20	CASSLDPQPGQGSLASEQYF	TGTGCCAGCAGCTTAGATCCCCAACCGGGACAGGGGTCCCTAGCTAGCGAGCAGTACTTC
TRBV4-2	TRBJ2-7	medium-sized	TRBD2	16	CASSRGTSGSRDEQYF	TGTGCCAGCAGCCGGGGGACTAGCGGGAGTAGGGACGAGCAGTACTTC
TRBV29-1	TRBJ2-7	-	TRBD2	13	CSVVSGSSYEQYF	TGCAGCGTTGTGAGCGGGAGCTCCTACGAGCAGTACTTC
TRBV28	TRBJ2-7	-	TRBD2	16	CASSLRLAGTLGEQYF	TGTGCCAGCAGTTTACGACTAGCGGGAACGCTTGGCGAGCAGTACTTC
TRBV7-9	TRBJ1-2	medium-sized	TRBD1	15	CASSLGGQGLYGYTF	TGTGCCAGCAGCTTAGGAGGACAGGGGTTATATGGCTACACCTTC
TRBV6-1	TRBJ2-7	-	-	12	CASSLDGYEQYF	TGTGCCAGCAGCCTGGACGGGTACGAGCAGTACTTC
TRBV27	TRBJ1-1	-	-	14	CASTASWGMTEAFF	TGTGCCAGCACCGCGAGTTGGGGCATGACTGAAGCTTTCTTT
TRBV19	TRBJ1-2	-	TRBD1	11	CASGQGDGYTF	TGTGCCAGTGGACAGGGAGATGGCTACACCTTC
TRBV18	TRBJ1-5	-	-	15	CASSPLRGGDQPQHF	TGTGCCAGCTCACCACTTCGGGGAGGCGATCAGCCCCAGCATTTT
TRBV5-1	TRBJ2-2	-	-	14	CASSWAPGTGELFF	TGCGCCAGCAGCTGGGCCCCGGGCACCGGGGAGCTGTTTTTT
TRBV5-1	TRBJ2-1	-	TRBD2	17	CASSLALAGESYNEQFF	TGCGCCAGCAGCTTGGCCCTAGCGGGAGAAAGCTACAATGAGCAGTTCTTC
TRBV28	TRBJ1-5	-	TRBD1	17	CASSLGSVWDSRQPQHF	TGTGCCAGCAGTTTAGGGTCAGTCTGGGACAGCCGTCAGCCCCAGCATTTT
TRBV4-1	TRBJ1-2	-	-	14	CASSSDREGYGYTF	TGCGCCAGCAGCTCAGACAGAGAAGGCTATGGCTACACCTTC
TRBV7-7	TRBJ2-5	-	TRBD2	16	CASSRRGGNYQETQYF	TGTGCCAGCAGTCGCCGGGGGGGTAATTACCAAGAGACCCAGTACTTC
TRBV29-1	TRBJ1-5	-	TRBD1	15	CSVEGDRVYCQPQHF	TGCAGCGTTGAAGGGGACAGGGTATACTGTCAGCCCCAGCATTTT